Here is one TCR beta chain with its context. Its antigen is undetermined. PCR employed 60 Vbeta and 13 Jbeta primers. The method was immunoSEQ multiplex PCR; TCRdb's version includes in-frame clones alone and lacks a portion of them. The sample holds roughly 78,000 clones; approximately 70% are singletons and the top ten take about 22%. These data originate in a study of cytomegalovirus exposure and HLA in healthy donors. CDR1 is MNHNY, CDR2 SVGAGI, per germline (reference sequence). The CDR3 runs to 14 residues. The J segment lost 5 bases and the V segment lost 6 bases, leaving 9 bases of the junction unmatched. Findings of the study overall: In a later analysis, common viral pathogens appeared linked to several of the most significant clusters. As immune exposure information, only CMV serostatus was available. Generally TCR sequences proved uncommon, though certain public TCRs appeared in numerous donors. With high specificity and sensitivity, the classifier reportedly diagnosed cytomegalovirus status.

The chain recombines TRBV6-6 with TRBJ2-7; 8 bases map to TRBD1. Input material: PBMCs. This sequence was found in a man aged 40-49 years in good health and CMV-seropositive. CDR3: CASRTDRVPHEQYF. The CDR3 nucleotides are TGTGCCAGCAGAACGGACAGGGTTCCCCACGAGCAGTACTTC.